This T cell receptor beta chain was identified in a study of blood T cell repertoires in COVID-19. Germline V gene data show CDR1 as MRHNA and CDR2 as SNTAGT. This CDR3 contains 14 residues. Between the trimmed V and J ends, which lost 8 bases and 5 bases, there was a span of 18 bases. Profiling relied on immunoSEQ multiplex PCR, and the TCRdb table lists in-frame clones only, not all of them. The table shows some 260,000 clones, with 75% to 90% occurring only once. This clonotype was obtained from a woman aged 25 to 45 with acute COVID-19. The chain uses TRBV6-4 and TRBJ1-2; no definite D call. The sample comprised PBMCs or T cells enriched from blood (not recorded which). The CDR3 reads CASARLLKKYGYTF. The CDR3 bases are TGTGCCAGCGCCAGGCTGCTCAAGAAATATGGCTACACCTTC.